The source of this T cell receptor beta chain is a study of blood T cell repertoires in COVID-19. Assay used: immunoSEQ multiplex PCR; TCRdb lists only in-frame clones, some missing. The sample lists roughly 200,000 clones; roughly 89% were seen once. The specimen sequenced was peripheral blood. This receptor was identified in a man between 60 and 75 years old who had recovered from COVID-19.

In nucleotides, the CDR3 is TGTGCCAGCAGCAAAGGAGTTTCGGGGAGTAGACAGGCATACACTGAAGCTTTCTTT. Translation gives CASSKGVSGSRQAYTEAFF. The V and J genes are TRBV21-1 and TRBJ1-1; TRBD1 was called by the table and not checked on the DNA. TRBV21-1 corresponds to a pseudogene. The CDR3 runs to 19 residues.